This T cell receptor beta chain was identified in a study of shared clonotypes between healthy human individuals. Repertoires were generated with immunoSEQ multiplex PCR, while TCRdb's copy carries only in-frame clones and drops some. The data show about 1.5 million clones, under 99% seen once. Trimming took 0 bases from V and 7 from J, leaving 16 bases between them. The CDR3 covers 16 residues. The germline CDR1 and CDR2 sequences are SGHRS and YFSETQ. The source is a man in his thirties or forties in good health. Sample: naive CD4+ T cells sorted from blood. As for subset: CD45RA+ positively selected. The chain combines TRBV5-1 with TRBJ1-4; weak D call: TRBD1 (5 bases). The CDR3 here is CASSLGRALTGEKLFF. In DNA form, the CDR3 reads TGCGCCAGCAGCTTGGGCAGGGCCCTTACCGGTGAAAAACTGTTTTTT.